A single sample gave rise to the 25 T cell receptor beta chains below, sequenced in a study of blood T cell repertoires in COVID-19. Here immunoSEQ multiplex PCR was the method, and the copy in TCRdb shows in-frame clones only, minus some. Of under 400,000 clones listed, 86% are singletons. Sequences were obtained from PBMCs or T cells enriched from blood (not recorded which). The receptors derive from a woman between 35 and 50 years old with acute COVID-19.

This chain joins TRBV19 and TRBJ2-5, with a weak D call TRBD2 (5 bases). CDR1 is LNHDA and CDR2 is SQIVND in the germline V gene (reference sequence). This CDR3 has 17 amino acids. V gave up 3 bases and J gave up 8 bases, with 25 bases separating them. CDR3 nucleotide sequence: TGTGCCAGTAGTATGGGAGCGAATTTACAAAGAGCGGATACCCAGTACTTC. Translation gives CASSMGANLQRADTQYF. Filled out from reference TRBV19 and TRBJ2-5, the complete variable domain reads DGGITQSPKYLFRKEGQNVTLSCEQNLNHDAMYWYRQDPGQGLRLIYYSQIVNDFQKGDIAEGYSVSREKKESFPLTVTSAQKNPTAFYLCASSMGANLQRADTQYFGPGTRLLVL.

This clone turned up a few times. The chain couples TRBV11-3 to TRBJ1-3; D unresolved. CDR1 is SGHNT, CDR2 YENEEA, per germline. CDR3 size: 13 residues. Trimming took 2 bases from V and 2 from J, leaving 4 bases between them. In nucleotides, the CDR3 is TGTGCCAGCAGCTTAAGCCCTGGAAACACCATATATTTT. Amino acids: CASSLSPGNTIYF.

This clone was observed a single time. V and J are TRBV7-2 and TRBJ1-5; 7 positions match TRBD1. The germline gives CDR1 SGHTA, CDR2 FQGNSA. The CDR3 runs 12 residues. V lost 4 bases to trimming and J lost 11 bases; unmatched junction nucleotides: 5. The CDR3 DNA sequence: TGTGCCAGCAGCTGGGACAGTGCGGCCCAGCATTTT. It is translated as CASSWDSAAQHF.

There are a few counts of this clone. V and J are TRBV29-1 and TRBJ1-2; 9 nucleotides align to TRBD1. V dropped 8 bases and J dropped 4; count of bases not matched to a gene: 2. Germline-derived CDR1 and CDR2 are SQVTM and ANQGSEA. The CDR3 runs to 11 residues. The CDR3 region is CSTGGSYGYTF. For the CDR3, the DNA is TGCAGCACAGGGGGCAGCTATGGCTACACCTTC.

The rearrangement uses TRBV4-2 and TRBJ2-1, with TRBD2 identical over 7 bases. Looked up from germline, CDR1 is LGHNA and CDR2 is YNFKEQ. CDR3 length equals 16 residues. With 2 bases clipped from V and 1 base from J, the junction kept 5 bases outside the gene matches. CDR3 in DNA: TGTGCCAGCAGCCAATCAGCGGGATTATCCTACAATGAGCAGTTCTTC. Translation gives CASSQSAGLSYNEQFF.

The chain employs TRBV19 and TRBJ1-3; no clear D. Trimming left V 10 bases short and J 2 bases short, with 12 bases between. CDR1 and CDR2 from the germline V gene are LNHDA and SQIVND (reference sequence). The CDR3 extends over 13 amino acids. For the CDR3, the DNA is TGTGCCACCTCAGGCATACCTGGAAACACCATATATTTT. It codes for CATSGIPGNTIYF.

The chain uses TRBV10-3 and TRBJ1-2, with 9 bases matching TRBD1. Per the germline V gene, CDR1 is ENHRY and CDR2 is SYGVKD. The V segment lost 0 bases and the J segment 5 bases; nucleotides outside the gene matches: 10. This CDR3 region has 17 residues. The CDR3 DNA reads as TGTGCCATCAGTGAGTCATCCTTAGGACAGGGGCTTTATGGCTACACCTTC. Protein: CAISESSLGQGLYGYTF.

This chain uses TRBV9 with TRBJ2-6; TRBD2 is a possible D gene (5 bases). Trimming removed 4 bases at V and 0 bases at J, with 14 bases between. Germline V gene lookup returns CDR1 SGDLS and CDR2 YYNGEE. This CDR3 has 17 amino acids. For the CDR3, the DNA is TGTGCCAGCAGCCCTCACGGGGTTAGCTCTGGGGCCAACGTCCTGACTTTC. Amino acids: CASSPHGVSSGANVLTF.

V gene TRBV28 combines with J gene TRBJ1-4, with 8 bases matching TRBD1. Trimming at V came to 5 bases and at J to 8 bases, leaving 7 bases not matched to a gene. CDR3 size: 14 residues. CDR1 is MDHEN, CDR2 SYDVKM, per germline. CDR3 region: CASSPGQGTEKLFF. The CDR3 DNA follows: TGTGCCAGCAGTCCCGGACAGGGCACGGAAAAACTGTTTTTT.

Concerning this clone: Since the CDR3 does not end with the conserved phenylalanine or tryptophan, this likely comes from a read error. The DNA is left out, because the CDR3 cannot be placed on it with certainty; the CDR3 is given as TCRdb lists it. V and J are TRBV7-3 and TRBJ2-3; TRBD1 is the table's D call and was not checked against the DNA. The CDR3 is 12 amino acids long, termini counted. Germline V CDR1 and CDR2: SGHTA, FQGTGA. This chain's CDR3 is CASSFSGRQGAI.

This sequence joins TRBV5-4 and TRBJ2-7; no definite D call. The CDR3 is made up of 13 amino acids. V gave up 0 bases and J gave up 0 bases, with 4 bases separating them. CDR1 SGHNT and CDR2 YYREEE come from the germline V gene (reference sequence). In DNA, the CDR3 is TGTGCCAGCAGCTTGGACATCTCCTACGAGCAGTACTTC. It translates to CASSLDISYEQYF. The entire variable domain, with the rest obtained from reference TRBV5-4 and TRBJ2-7, is as follows: ETGVTQSPTHLIKTRGQQVTLRCSSQSGHNTVSWYQQALGQGPQFIFQYYREEENGRGNFPPRFSGLQFPNYSSELNVNALELDDSALYLCASSLDISYEQYFGPGTRLTVT.

This rearrangement joins TRBV7-3 to TRBJ2-2; 8 bases agree with TRBD1. The germline V gene encodes CDR1 SGHTA and CDR2 FQGTGA. The CDR3 consists of 16 residues. The V segment lost 5 bases and the J segment 7 bases; nucleotides outside the gene matches: 12. In nucleotides, the CDR3 is TGTGCCAGCAGCCCTCCGGGGACAGGAGGCCTCGGGGAGCTGTTTTTT. Translated, it gives CASSPPGTGGLGELFF.

J is TRBJ1-5 and V is TRBV6-5, with 7 bases that match TRBD1. The CDR3 loop spans 14 amino acids. With V trimmed by 5 bases and J by 5 bases, 6 bases remained unmatched. Germline V gene sequence: CDR1 MNHEY, CDR2 SVGAGI. The DNA for the CDR3 is TGTGCCAGCAGTCCGGGACAGCCCTATCAGCCCCAGCATTTT. Amino acid sequence: CASSPGQPYQPQHF.

The chain combines TRBV19 with TRBJ1-2, with D possibly matching TRBD1 (6 bases). There are 13 residues in the CDR3. The V gene's germline CDR1 is LNHDA and CDR2 SQIVND (reference sequence). Deletions cut 3 bases from V and 7 bases from J, with 12 bases between. CDR3 nucleotide sequence: TGTGCCAGTAGTATGGCAGGGGCGAGTGGCTACACCTTC. Encoded protein: CASSMAGASGYTF. Drawing the rest from reference TRBV19 and TRBJ1-2, the complete variable domain is DGGITQSPKYLFRKEGQNVTLSCEQNLNHDAMYWYRQDPGQGLRLIYYSQIVNDFQKGDIAEGYSVSREKKESFPLTVTSAQKNPTAFYLCASSMAGASGYTFGSGTRLTVV.

The rearrangement links TRBV7-9 to TRBJ2-7, with D possibly TRBD2 on 6 matching bases. V was pared by 3 bases and J by 2 bases, with 8 bases between. CDR1 and CDR2 (germline): SEHNR, FQNEAQ (reference sequence). CDR3 length: 13 amino acids. The CDR3 reads CASSFAGTYEQYF. The CDR3 nucleotides are TGTGCCAGCAGCTTCGCGGGAACCTACGAGCAGTACTTC.

The chain uses TRBV7-9 and TRBJ2-2, with TRBD2 matching 7 bases. The germline gives CDR1 SEHNR, CDR2 FQNEAQ (reference sequence). V lost 0 bases, J lost 3 bases, and 7 bases stayed unmatched. This CDR3 region has 17 residues. The CDR3 DNA is TGTGCCAGCAGCTTAGCGCCCGGTCGGGGGGACACCGGGGAGCTGTTTTTT. Amino acid sequence: CASSLAPGRGDTGELFF.

The CDR3 nucleotides read TGTGCCATCAGTTCAGACAGCACTGAAGCTTTCTTT. Protein: CAISSDSTEAFF. The rearrangement uses TRBV10-3 and TRBJ1-1, with D possibly TRBD1 on 5 matching bases. Trimming shortened V by 5 bases and J by 4 bases, and 8 bases separated the two germline ends. This CDR3 region has 12 residues. CDR1 and CDR2 (germline): ENHRY, SYGVKD.

This chain uses TRBV5-1 with TRBJ2-1; D perhaps matches TRBD2 (5 bases). Per germline, CDR1 SGHRS and CDR2 YFSETQ. The CDR3 consists of 14 residues. V was shortened by 4 bases and J by 8 bases, with 16 bases between the two germline ends. For the CDR3, the DNA is TGCGCCAGCAGCACGAGGGTATCGGGGTATGAGCAGTTCTTC. This translates into CASSTRVSGYEQFF.

This sequence joins TRBV5-1 and TRBJ2-1; 9 bases are a match to TRBD1. CDR1 is SGHRS and CDR2 is YFSETQ in the germline V gene. The CDR3 has 18 residues. J was trimmed by 0 bases and V by 4 bases; bases with no gene match: 11. DNA for the CDR3: TGCGCCAGCAGCCAAGTGTTGGACAGGGGAAGCTCCTACAATGAGCAGTTCTTC. Residues: CASSQVLDRGSSYNEQFF. The full variable domain, completed using reference TRBV5-1 and TRBJ2-1, is KAGVTQTPRYLIKTRGQQVTLSCSPISGHRSVSWYQQTPGQGLQFLFEYFSETQRNKGNFPGRFSGRQFSNSRSEMNVSTLELGDSALYLCASSQVLDRGSSYNEQFFGPGTRLTVL.

This chain joins TRBV2 and TRBJ2-5; D uncertain. This CDR3 has 17 residues. V was trimmed by 3 bases and J by 2 bases, leaving 19 bases between them. Germline V CDR1 and CDR2: SNHLY, FYNNEI. The CDR3 here is CASSDQVYGLSQETQYF. The CDR3 DNA reads as TGTGCCAGCAGTGATCAGGTGTACGGCCTTTCTCAAGAGACCCAGTACTTC.

As DNA, the CDR3 is TGTGCCAGCAGCCAAGATAGGGTAGGCAGGGCTAACTATGGCTACACCTTC. It translates to CASSQDRVGRANYGYTF. The gene calls are TRBV4-2 and TRBJ1-2; a weak D match, TRBD1 (5 bases). V lost 0 bases to trimming and J lost 0 bases, with 14 bases between them. There are 17 residues in the CDR3. CDR1 LGHNA and CDR2 YNFKEQ come from the germline V gene.

The genes are TRBV7-2 and TRBJ1-2; unclear D gene. The length of the CDR3 is 16 residues. Trimming shortened V by 4 bases and J by 0 bases, and 15 bases separated the two germline ends. Germline V gives CDR1 SGHTA, CDR2 FQGNSA. The CDR3 loop reads CASSSGEGSSNYGYTF. The CDR3 bases are TGTGCCAGCAGCTCCGGAGAGGGCAGCTCTAACTATGGCTACACCTTC.

The chain combines TRBV7-2 with TRBJ2-3, with 9 positions matching TRBD2. Germline V gene lookup returns CDR1 SGHTA and CDR2 FQGNSA. Trimming removed 5 bases from V and 6 bases from J; junction bases left unmatched: 12. The CDR3 totals 16 residues. CDR3 loop: CASSVQPSGASDTQYF. CDR3 DNA: TGTGCCAGCAGCGTTCAGCCTAGCGGGGCCTCTGATACGCAGTATTTT.

The V gene is TRBV5-1, the J gene TRBJ2-3, with 14 bases lining up with TRBD2. Germline CDR1 SGHRS, CDR2 YFSETQ. V shed 3 bases and J 6 bases; nucleotides not matched to a gene: 6. This CDR3 spans 16 amino acids. In DNA form, the CDR3 reads TGCGCCAGCAGCTCCGGGACTAGCGGGAGAGTGGATACGCAGTATTTT. It specifies CASSSGTSGRVDTQYF.

The V gene is TRBV21-1, the J gene TRBJ2-5; the table assigns TRBD2, which was not confirmed against the DNA. TRBV21-1 constitutes a pseudogene. The CDR3 consists of 15 residues. CDR3 region: CAREVGIRARETQYF. The CDR3 coding sequence is TGTGCCAGGGAGGTTGGGATCCGGGCACGAGAGACCCAGTACTTC.